This TCR beta chain was sequenced for a study of CD8+CD57+ T cells in acquired aplastic anemia. Study at large: The mean DNA yield obtained from sorted CD4+ and CD8+ cells came to 3.2 ug. General study points: Shared by patients and controls, fewer than 30 CD8+ CDR3s were abundant in patients.

The table lists this clonotype with a count of one. The target antigen is unknown. It was patients with CD8+CD57+ cell expansion by flow cytometry who were chosen for sequencing. Blood samples were obtained from patients who had received no prior therapy. V was cut by 5 bases and J by 4 bases, with 9 bases left in between. This CDR3 is built from 13 residues. Germline values: CDR1 MNHEY, CDR2 SVGEGT. TCR beta VDJ and CDR3 were profiled, and genomic DNA was the template. TCRdb passed the reads through MiXCR, listing each CDR3 protein once. The table has some 150,000 distinct CDR3 sequences, over 55% seen once.

The chain couples TRBV6-2 or TRBV6-3 to TRBJ2-1; a weak D match, TRBD2 (6 bases). The sequence came from a human donor with aplastic anemia. Sequenced material: sorted CD4+, CD8+, or CD8+CD57+ T cells (not recorded which) from PBMCs. The CDR3 DNA reads TGTGCCAGCAGTCCCCGGGAGTACAATGAGCAGTTCTTC. Its protein is CASSPREYNEQFF.